The next 30 T cell receptor beta chains were all read from a single sample in a study of blood T cell repertoires in COVID-19. The protocol was immunoSEQ multiplex PCR, while the TCRdb copy is restricted to in-frame clones and leaves out a portion. The profile shows approximately 190,000 clones, 80% of them singletons. The sample comprised peripheral blood. The source is a man between 60 and 75 years old with acute or convalescent COVID-19.

V usage is TRBV19 and J usage is TRBJ2-1; D perhaps matches TRBD1 (6 bases). CDR3 size: 13 residues. V was clipped by 4 bases and J by 10 bases, with 14 bases between them. Germline V gene data show CDR1 as LNHDA and CDR2 as SQIVND (reference sequence). DNA for the CDR3: TGTGCCAGTAGTACTTATGGGGGCGGCGAGCAGTTCTTC. Amino acid sequence: CASSTYGGGEQFF.

This clone was detected once. In the same sample, other DNA sequences code for this CDR3. V is TRBV9 and J is TRBJ2-5, with 8 bases identical to TRBD2. V trimming: 0 bases; J trimming: 4 bases; junction bases outside the gene matches: 5. Looked up from germline, CDR1 is SGDLS and CDR2 is YYNGEE. The CDR3 runs 15 residues. CDR3 nucleotides: TGTGCCAGCAGCGTAGCGGGAGGGGGGCGAGAGACCCAGTACTTC. It encodes CASSVAGGGRETQYF.

This clone was seen only once. The chain employs TRBV28 and TRBJ2-1, with D possibly being TRBD2 (5 bases). Germline CDR1 reads MDHEN; CDR2 reads SYDVKM. Trimming removed 1 base from V and 8 bases from J, with 12 bases in between. CDR3 size: 14 residues. The CDR3 reads CASSLSAGGDEQFF. The CDR3 region has the DNA TGTGCCAGCAGTTTATCGGCCGGAGGCGATGAGCAGTTCTTC. Based on the CDR3 plus reference TRBV28 and TRBJ2-1, the full variable domain is DVKVTQSSRYLVKRTGEKVFLECVQDMDHENMFWYRQDPGLGLRLIYFSYDVKMKEKGDIPEGYSVSREKKERFSLILESASTNQTSMYLCASSLSAGGDEQFFGPGTRLTVL.

The chain employs TRBV6-6 and TRBJ2-7; TRBD1 aligns across 10 bases. V lost 2 bases to trimming and J lost 6 bases; unmatched junction nucleotides: 7. CDR3 length: 15 residues. Per the germline V gene, CDR1 is MNHNY and CDR2 is SVGAGI (reference sequence). The CDR3 loop is CASSYPGTGVGEQYF. The DNA of the CDR3 is TGTGCCAGCAGTTACCCCGGGACAGGGGTAGGCGAGCAGTACTTC.

For the CDR3, the DNA is TGCGCCAGCAGCTTGGGACAGATCACAGATACGCAGTATTTT. Amino acids: CASSLGQITDTQYF. J is TRBJ2-3 and V is TRBV5-1, with D perhaps TRBD1 (5 bases). V gave up 0 bases and J gave up 2 bases, with 7 bases separating them. Germline loops: CDR1 SGHRS, CDR2 YFSETQ. The CDR3 has 14 residues.

The chain joins TRBV4-1 to TRBJ2-2, with 14 bases matching TRBD2. The V gene end was trimmed by 5 bases and the J gene end by 0 bases; junction bases not matched to a gene: 17. Germline-derived CDR1 and CDR2 are MGHRA and YSYEKL. CDR3 length: 22 amino acids. The DNA for the CDR3 is TGCGCCAGCAGCACTAGGCCGGGACTAGCGGGGGTCACGGGATCGAACACCGGGGAGCTGTTTTTT. Its translation is CASSTRPGLAGVTGSNTGELFF.

This clone occurred once. The genes are TRBV4-2 and TRBJ1-6, with D uncertain. The V gene's germline CDR1 is LGHNA and CDR2 YNFKEQ. Trimming left V 1 base short and J 9 bases short, with 22 bases between. This CDR3 region has 18 residues. The CDR3 bases are TGTGCCAGCAGCCAAGGGGATTTAAGGGAAAGGGAGGGTTCACCCCTCCACTTT. Amino acids: CASSQGDLREREGSPLHF.

The gene calls are TRBV21-1 and TRBJ2-1; no DNA check was done on the table's D call, TRBD1. TRBV21-1 has pseudogene status. The CDR3 runs to 15 residues. CDR3 DNA sequence: TGTGCCAGCAGCATTGGCGCGCCCCAGGGCAATGAGCAGTTCTTC. The encoded protein is CASSIGAPQGNEQFF.

This clone has more than one count but fewer than ten. V is TRBV10-3 and J is TRBJ1-4; TRBD1 aligns across 7 bases. The CDR3 is 15 residues long. V lost 3 bases, J lost 4 bases, and 5 bases stayed unmatched. Germline loops: CDR1 ENHRY, CDR2 SYGVKD. The CDR3 DNA reads as TGTGCCATCAGTGAAGGGGGACAGAATAATGAAAAACTGTTTTTT. Residues: CAISEGGQNNEKLFF.

This clone has ten or more counts. The genes are TRBV27 and TRBJ2-2, with 10 positions matching TRBD2. There are 18 residues in the CDR3. V shed 5 bases, J shed 0 bases, and the junction held 9 bases outside the gene matches. Germline CDR1 and CDR2: MNHEY and SMNVEV (reference sequence). CDR3 residues: CASSTMLGLASNTGELFF. In nucleotides, the CDR3 is TGTGCCAGCAGTACCATGTTGGGACTAGCGTCGAACACCGGGGAGCTGTTTTTT.

This chain uses TRBV2 with TRBJ2-7; 7 bases line up with TRBD1. This CDR3 is built from 16 residues. The junction had 11 bases not matched to a gene; V was cut back by 3 bases and J by 3 bases. Germline V lookup: CDR1 SNHLY, CDR2 FYNNEI. CDR3 protein: CASSETGTERIYEQYF. CDR3 nucleotides: TGTGCCAGCAGTGAGACCGGGACAGAAAGAATCTACGAGCAGTACTTC.

The chain is built from TRBV10-3 and TRBJ1-1; weak D call: TRBD1 (6 bases). The CDR3 runs to 14 residues. Trimming stripped 6 bases from V and 4 bases from J, with 15 bases between. Germline lookup yields CDR1 ENHRY and CDR2 SYGVKD. In nucleotides, the CDR3 is TGTGCCATCAGGAAACAGGGACAAGGCACTGAAGCTTTCTTT. This translates into CAIRKQGQGTEAFF.

This chain connects TRBV6-5 to TRBJ2-7; unclear D gene. Trimming pared 0 bases from V and 3 bases from J, leaving 12 bases between. This CDR3 is 15 amino acids long. In germline, CDR1 is MNHEY, CDR2 SVGAGI. The CDR3 DNA reads TGTGCCAGCAGTTACTCGTGGTCCAGACTCTACGAGCAGTACTTC. As protein: CASSYSWSRLYEQYF.

The chain employs TRBV30 and TRBJ1-1, with TRBD1 matching 7 bases. This CDR3 spans 15 amino acids. V shed 3 bases and J 1 base; nucleotides not matched to a gene: 8. CDR1 and CDR2 from the germline V gene are GTSNPN and SVGIG (reference sequence). The CDR3 reads CAWRDPRQGNTEAFF. The CDR3 DNA reads as TGTGCCTGGAGGGACCCCAGACAGGGGAACACTGAAGCTTTCTTT.

V gene TRBV5-1 combines with J gene TRBJ1-1; the match to TRBD1 covers 8 bases. The J segment lost 6 bases and the V segment lost 0 bases, leaving 10 bases of the junction unmatched. The CDR3 sequence is 16 residues long. Per germline, CDR1 SGHRS and CDR2 YFSETQ. The CDR3 region has the DNA TGCGCCAGCAGCTTGGAGCAGGGGGCGCGACGGGCTGAAGCTTTCTTT. Its translation is CASSLEQGARRAEAFF.

This chain joins TRBV5-4 and TRBJ2-3, with 13 bases identical to TRBD2. Germline CDR1 SGHNT, CDR2 YYREEE (reference sequence). V gave up 3 bases and J gave up 0 bases; unmatched junction bases: 1. There are 16 residues in the CDR3. CDR3 bases: TGTGCCAGCAGCTGGGGACTAGCGGGAAGCACAGATACGCAGTATTTT. This sequence encodes CASSWGLAGSTDTQYF. The full variable domain, its missing parts supplied by reference TRBV5-4 and TRBJ2-3, is ETGVTQSPTHLIKTRGQQVTLRCSSQSGHNTVSWYQQALGQGPQFIFQYYREEENGRGNFPPRFSGLQFPNYSSELNVNALELDDSALYLCASSWGLAGSTDTQYFGPGTRLTVL.

The chain carries TRBV6-6 and TRBJ2-5, with 13 nucleotides matching TRBD2. The length of the CDR3 is 19 residues. V lost 5 bases to trimming and J lost 2 bases; unmatched junction nucleotides: 14. CDR1 MNHNY and CDR2 SVGAGI come from the germline V gene (reference sequence). CDR3 protein: CASSRRTSGSLNQQETQYF. The CDR3 DNA is TGTGCCAGCAGTCGTCGGACTAGCGGGAGCTTAAACCAACAAGAGACCCAGTACTTC.

The chain uses TRBV27 and TRBJ1-5, with 8 bases fitting TRBD1. J gave up 6 bases and V 0 bases, and 4 bases lay outside the gene matches. Per germline, CDR1 MNHEY and CDR2 SMNVEV (reference sequence). The CDR3 length is 15 residues. Here the CDR3 DNA reads TGTGCCAGCAGTTTATCGTCCGGACAGGGTCAGCCCCAGCATTTT. Its translation is CASSLSSGQGQPQHF.

The gene calls are TRBV2 and TRBJ1-1, with D tentatively TRBD1 (5 bases). V was shortened by 3 bases and J by 5 bases, with 10 bases between the two germline ends. Germline CDR1 and CDR2: SNHLY and FYNNEI. The CDR3 has 13 amino acids. CDR3 in amino acids: CASSEEGLTEAFF. The CDR3 nucleotides are TGTGCCAGCAGTGAGGAGGGGCTTACTGAAGCTTTCTTT.

This clone was observed a handful of times. The chain carries TRBV4-3 and TRBJ2-1; D is perhaps TRBD2 (6 bases). Germline values: CDR1 LGHNA, CDR2 YSLEER. The CDR3 loop spans 16 amino acids. Trimming cost V 1 base and J 8 bases, with 18 bases left between them. CDR3 protein: CASSQGGVGVVDEQFF. CDR3 bases: TGCGCCAGCAGCCAAGGGGGGGTTGGGGTTGTCGATGAGCAGTTCTTC.

This clone was seen only once. The chain links TRBV4-2 to TRBJ2-7; a possible D gene is TRBD1 (5 bases). The V and J ends lost 6 bases and 3 bases respectively, with 9 bases between them. The CDR3 sequence is 12 residues long. Per germline, CDR1 LGHNA and CDR2 YNFKEQ. The CDR3 reads CASSYDSYEQYF. CDR3 nucleotide sequence: TGTGCCAGCAGTTATGACAGCTACGAGCAGTACTTC.

The chain carries TRBV18 and TRBJ2-7; D gene uncertain. CDR3 length: 12 residues. Germline V gene lookup returns CDR1 KGHSH and CDR2 LQKENI. V was shortened by 3 bases and J by 5 bases, with 8 bases between the two germline ends. The CDR3 bases are TGTGCCAGCTCACCGGGCCCCCACGAGCAGTACTTC. It translates to CASSPGPHEQYF.

V and J are TRBV9 and TRBJ2-1; 7 bases are shared with TRBD1. The CDR3 loop spans 15 amino acids. CDR1 is SGDLS, CDR2 YYNGEE, per germline. J gave up 2 bases and V 4 bases, and 6 bases lay outside the gene matches. CDR3 amino acids: CASSKTGEAYNEQFF. The DNA of the CDR3 is TGTGCCAGCAGCAAAACAGGGGAAGCCTACAATGAGCAGTTCTTC.

The chain employs TRBV15 and TRBJ2-1; TRBD2 agrees at 7 bases. CDR3 size: 16 residues. Germline V lookup: CDR1 LNHNV, CDR2 YYDKDF (reference sequence). V was clipped by 2 bases and J by 9 bases; unmatched bases: 13. The CDR3 DNA sequence: TGTGCCACCAGCAGACGGACTTTGCGGGAGAGTATTGAGCAGTTCTTC. Amino acids: CATSRRTLRESIEQFF.

The gene calls are TRBV2 and TRBJ2-1; the D is unclear. The CDR3 has 15 residues. Per the germline V gene, CDR1 is SNHLY and CDR2 is FYNNEI. Trimming shortened V by 4 bases and J by 0 bases, and 10 bases separated the two germline ends. The CDR3 reads CASSAGGYSYNEQFF. The CDR3 DNA is TGTGCCAGCAGTGCTGGCGGCTACTCCTACAATGAGCAGTTCTTC.

V is TRBV19 and J is TRBJ2-7; TRBD2 aligns across 9 bases. Unmatched junction bases numbered 8, after V lost 6 bases and J lost 2 bases. This CDR3 has 15 residues. Germline CDR1 is LNHDA and CDR2 is SQIVND (reference sequence). CDR3 in DNA: TGTGCCAGTAGCCTTCTAGCGGGAAAAGCCTACGAGCAGTACTTC. Amino acid sequence: CASSLLAGKAYEQYF. Full variable domain (rest looked up from reference TRBV19 and TRBJ2-7): DGGITQSPKYLFRKEGQNVTLSCEQNLNHDAMYWYRQDPGQGLRLIYYSQIVNDFQKGDIAEGYSVSREKKESFPLTVTSAQKNPTAFYLCASSLLAGKAYEQYFGPGTRLTVT.

This clone was seen a single time. The chain uses TRBV28 and TRBJ2-6; D is possibly TRBD1 (6 bases). CDR3 length: 17 residues. Germline loops: CDR1 MDHEN, CDR2 SYDVKM. Trimming pared 5 bases from V and 0 bases from J, leaving 14 bases between. CDR3 bases: TGTGCCAGCAGTCCGGGACACCTCCTCTCTGGGGCCAACGTCCTGACTTTC. Its protein product is CASSPGHLLSGANVLTF.

This CDR3 reads CASSLGTTGFHGYTF. The DNA for the CDR3 is TGTGCCAGCAGCTTAGGCACAACAGGGTTTCATGGCTACACCTTC. The chain combines TRBV11-2 with TRBJ1-2, with D perhaps TRBD1 (6 bases). CDR1 SGHAT and CDR2 FQNNGV come from the germline V gene. Between the trimmed V and J ends, which lost 1 base and 6 bases, there was a span of 15 bases. The CDR3 sequence is 15 residues long.

The chain joins TRBV6-5 to TRBJ2-7, with TRBD1 matching 9 bases. This CDR3 spans 13 amino acids. The V gene end was trimmed by 6 bases and the J gene end by 4 bases; junction bases not matched to a gene: 4. Looked up from germline, CDR1 is MNHEY and CDR2 is SVGAGI. The CDR3 here is CASRTGGAYEQYF. Here the CDR3 DNA reads TGTGCCAGCAGAACAGGGGGCGCATACGAGCAGTACTTC.

This chain joins TRBV6-5 and TRBJ1-5, with 9 nucleotides matching TRBD1. The CDR3 sequence is 15 residues long. V lost 7 bases and J lost 5; bases outside the gene matches: 9. Looked up from germline, CDR1 is MNHEY and CDR2 is SVGAGI. CDR3 in amino acids: CASITTGGLDQPQHF. In nucleotides, the CDR3 is TGTGCCAGCATTACGACAGGGGGTCTGGATCAGCCCCAGCATTTT.